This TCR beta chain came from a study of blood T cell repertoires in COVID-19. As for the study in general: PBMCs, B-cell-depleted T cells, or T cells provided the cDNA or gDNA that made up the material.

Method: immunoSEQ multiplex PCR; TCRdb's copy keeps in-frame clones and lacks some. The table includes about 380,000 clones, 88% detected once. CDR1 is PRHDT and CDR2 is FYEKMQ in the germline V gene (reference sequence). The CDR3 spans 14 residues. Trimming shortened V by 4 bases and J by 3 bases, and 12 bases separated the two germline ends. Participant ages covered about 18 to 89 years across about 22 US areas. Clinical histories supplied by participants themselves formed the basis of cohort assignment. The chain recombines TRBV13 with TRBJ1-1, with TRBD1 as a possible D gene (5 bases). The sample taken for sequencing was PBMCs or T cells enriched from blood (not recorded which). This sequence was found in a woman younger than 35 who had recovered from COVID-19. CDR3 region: CASSSAGRHTEAFF. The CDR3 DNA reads TGTGCCAGCAGCTCCGCAGGGCGCCACACTGAAGCTTTCTTT.